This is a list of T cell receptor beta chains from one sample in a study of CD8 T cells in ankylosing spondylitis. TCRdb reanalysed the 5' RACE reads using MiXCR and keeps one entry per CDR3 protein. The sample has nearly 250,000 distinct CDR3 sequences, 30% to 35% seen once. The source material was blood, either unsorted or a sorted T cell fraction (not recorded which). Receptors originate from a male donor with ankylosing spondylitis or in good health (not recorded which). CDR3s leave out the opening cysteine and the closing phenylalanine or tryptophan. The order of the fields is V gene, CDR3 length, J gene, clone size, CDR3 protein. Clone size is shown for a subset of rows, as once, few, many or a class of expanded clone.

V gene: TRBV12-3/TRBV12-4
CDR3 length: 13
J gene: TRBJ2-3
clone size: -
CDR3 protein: ASSLGGRVTDTQY

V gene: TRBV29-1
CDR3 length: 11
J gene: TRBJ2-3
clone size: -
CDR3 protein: SVESSVADTQY

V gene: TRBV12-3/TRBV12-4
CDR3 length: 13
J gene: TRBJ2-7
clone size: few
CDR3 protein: ASRNTTGIGYEQY

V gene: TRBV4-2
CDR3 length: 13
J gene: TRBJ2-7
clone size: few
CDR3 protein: ASSQGTSGNYEQY

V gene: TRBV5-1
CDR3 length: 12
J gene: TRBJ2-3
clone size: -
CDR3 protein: ASSPQGRLDTQY

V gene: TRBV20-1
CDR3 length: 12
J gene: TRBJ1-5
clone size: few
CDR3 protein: SARLGGLGQPQH

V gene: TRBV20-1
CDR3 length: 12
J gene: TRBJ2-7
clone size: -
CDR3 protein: SATRQGSAYEQY

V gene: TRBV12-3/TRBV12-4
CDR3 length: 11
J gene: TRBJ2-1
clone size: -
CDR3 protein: ASRPTGPREQF

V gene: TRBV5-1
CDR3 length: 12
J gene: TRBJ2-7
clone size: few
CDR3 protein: ASSLIGRPYEQY

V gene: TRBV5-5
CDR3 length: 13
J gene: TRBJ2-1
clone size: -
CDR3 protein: ASSLRGPGYNEQF

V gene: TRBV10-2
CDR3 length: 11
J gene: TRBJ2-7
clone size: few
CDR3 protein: ASSETRVDEQY

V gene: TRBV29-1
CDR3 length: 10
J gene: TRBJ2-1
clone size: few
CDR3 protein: SVEGRRGEQF

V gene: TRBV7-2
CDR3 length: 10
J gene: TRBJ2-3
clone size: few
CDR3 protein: ASSPLQDTQY

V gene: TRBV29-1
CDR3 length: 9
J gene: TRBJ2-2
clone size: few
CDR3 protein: SVEWGGELF

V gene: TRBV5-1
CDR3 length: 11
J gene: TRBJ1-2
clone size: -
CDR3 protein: ASSLGATEGYT

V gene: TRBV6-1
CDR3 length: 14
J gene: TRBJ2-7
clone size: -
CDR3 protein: ASSEMGGISSYEQY

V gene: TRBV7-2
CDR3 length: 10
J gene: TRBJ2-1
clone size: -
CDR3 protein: ASSSQRGDQF